This T cell receptor (beta chain) came from a study of chemoradiotherapy in HPV16-positive cancers. CDR3 length equals 15 residues. CDR1 and CDR2 from the germline V gene are SQVTM and ANQGSEA. V lost 1 base and J lost 0; bases outside the gene matches: 6. Produced via immunoSEQ multiplex PCR; TCRdb's table is partial and in-frame only. The sample lists around 30,000 clones; approximately 89% were seen once. The TCR sequence derives from a human donor with HPV-associated anogenital cancer. The sequencing here drew on blood, taken from a patient who underwent chemoradiotherapy. The rearrangement joins TRBV29-1 to TRBJ2-7; 7 bases map to TRBD1. The CDR3 spells CSVEAGTASSYEQYF. The DNA of the CDR3 is TGCAGCGTTGAAGCCGGGACAGCGAGCTCCTACGAGCAGTACTTC.